Listed below are T cell receptor beta chains from one sample, sequenced in a study of T cells in Graves' hyperthyroidism and ophthalmopathy. Each CDR3 protein is one row after TCRdb ran MiXCR on the multiplex PCR reads. The table records fewer than 450,000 distinct CDR3 sequences, 17% of them present only once. Sequenced input: blood. The receptors originated from a woman under 40 with Graves' hyperthyroidism that later progressed to Graves' ophthalmopathy. The CDR3 runs from the conserved cysteine through the conserved F or W. Clone size, where shown, is once, few, many, or a class for clones that have expanded.

v_call: TRBV2; clone_size: many; cdr3_aa: CASTVSAQGEQFF
v_call: TRBV20-1; clone_size: -; cdr3_aa: CSATRLAGNYEQYF
v_call: TRBV10-3; clone_size: -; cdr3_aa: CAISGRDDANTGELFF
v_call: TRBV7-6; clone_size: few; cdr3_aa: CASSQDRGVDTGELFF
v_call: TRBV4-1; clone_size: -; cdr3_aa: CASSQREQGMQTQYF
v_call: TRBV10-3; clone_size: many; cdr3_aa: CAIRGLGQKNTEAFF
v_call: TRBV2; clone_size: many; cdr3_aa: CASSDAGTGNNEQFF
v_call: TRBV13; clone_size: -; cdr3_aa: CASSSTVDRDEQYF
v_call: TRBV4-1; clone_size: -; cdr3_aa: CASSQGLVGAGANYGYTF
v_call: TRBV6-1; clone_size: many; cdr3_aa: CASSSRTTTEAFF